The T cell receptor (beta chain) described here comes from a study of shared clonotypes between healthy human individuals. Study outcomes and limitations: The sharing of approximately 4.6% of naive CD4 clonotypes was seen across a handful of donors. Tissue TCR repertoires likely differ from these blood-only repertoires.

The authors ran the assay at deep level. Only in-frame clones appear in the TCRdb table, and some are missing; sequencing was by immunoSEQ multiplex PCR. The sample includes about a million clones, roughly 72% of them seen just once. Remarks on this clone: Antigen specificity is unknown.

Trimming stripped 2 bases from V and 0 bases from J, with 22 bases between. CDR3 length equals 19 residues. The germline V gene has CDR1 SGHRS and CDR2 YFSETQ. The receptor's source is a man aged 18 to 30 in good health. The V gene is TRBV5-1, the J gene TRBJ2-3; TRBD1 is a possible D gene (6 bases). Sequencing was performed on memory CD4+ T cells sorted from blood. Subset of the sample: CD45RA-negative fraction. The CDR3, as DNA: TGCGCCAGCAGCTTAGAACAGGGCGGCGGGTTTACTAGCACAGATACGCAGTATTTT. This codes for CASSLEQGGGFTSTDTQYF.